Listed here are 11 T cell receptor beta chains from one sample, sequenced in a study of post-analysis software for immune sequencing data. Study findings and constraints: There were about five TRBV segments more frequent in patients than controls, and TRBV5-6, TRBV5-1 and TRBV20-1 were among them.

Every TCR beta cDNA library bore unique molecular identifiers. One entry per CDR3 protein results from TCRdb running MiXCR on the PCR reads. The sample has roughly 540,000 distinct CDR3 sequences; 34% are singletons. Their target antigens are unknown. Specimen: blood. Receptors were obtained from a girl younger than 18 with multiple sclerosis.

The rearrangement uses TRBV5-1 and TRBJ2-3; D unresolved. CDR1 is SGHRS, CDR2 YFSETQ, per germline. V lost 2 bases and J lost 2, with 9 bases in between. The CDR3 runs to 14 residues. The chain's CDR3 is CASSFELPTDTQYF. The CDR3 DNA reads TGCGCCAGCAGCTTCGAGTTGCCCACAGATACGCAGTATTTT. The full variable domain, with the rest looked up from reference TRBV5-1 and TRBJ2-3, is KAGVTQTPRYLIKTRGQQVTLSCSPISGHRSVSWYQQTPGQGLQFLFEYFSETQRNKGNFPGRFSGRQFSNSRSEMNVSTLELGDSALYLCASSFELPTDTQYFGPGTRLTVL.

As concerns this clonotype: This could be a read error, since a much larger clone is one nucleotide away. The chain employs TRBV29-1 and TRBJ2-7, with D possibly TRBD2 on 5 matching bases. The CDR3 is 12 amino acids. Trimming took off 3 bases at V and 7 bases at J, with 13 bases between the two ends. From germline, CDR1 is SQVTM and CDR2 ANQGSEA. CDR3 bases: TGCAGCGTTGATTCGGGGTACAATGAGCAGTACTTC. Translation: CSVDSGYNEQYF.

The chain couples TRBV3-1 to TRBJ2-7; no definite D call. V dropped 1 base and J dropped 2 bases, with 9 bases sitting between them. Per germline, CDR1 LGHDT and CDR2 YNNKEL (reference sequence). The CDR3 spans 14 residues. In DNA form, the CDR3 reads TGTGCCAGCAGCCAAGTGCTAGGTCCCTACGAGCAGTACTTC. Amino acid sequence: CASSQVLGPYEQYF.

In DNA, the CDR3 is TGCGCCAGCAGCTCGTTCTACAGGGATGGTGAAGCTTTCTTT. Residues: CASSSFYRDGEAFF. The chain has TRBV5-1 and TRBJ1-1; D is perhaps TRBD1 (6 bases). CDR3 length: 14 residues. V shed 3 bases and J shed 7 bases, with 16 bases lying between them. Germline V gene lookup returns CDR1 SGHRS and CDR2 YFSETQ.

The sample holds a few counts of this clonotype. The chain couples TRBV2 to TRBJ2-7; D is possibly TRBD2 (5 bases). V was shortened by 6 bases and J by 5 bases, with 26 bases between the two germline ends. Germline V CDR1 and CDR2: SNHLY, FYNNEI. The CDR3 runs to 17 residues. CDR3 nucleotide sequence: TGTGCCAGCAGCTACTATCCCCCGGGAAGCGGCACACACGAGCAGTACTTC. Amino acid sequence: CASSYYPPGSGTHEQYF.

This sequence joins TRBV28 and TRBJ1-5, with 9 bases matching TRBD1. V lost 11 bases and J lost 5; bases outside the gene matches: 7. The germline CDR1 and CDR2 sequences are MDHEN and SYDVKM. The length of the CDR3 is 13 residues. CDR3 nucleotide sequence: TGTGCCGGTTCGACAGGGGGAGATCAGCCCCAGCATTTT. Translated: CAGSTGGDQPQHF.

This clonotype occurred many times. The chain links TRBV29-1 to TRBJ2-7; 8 nucleotides align to TRBD1. This CDR3 has 14 residues. The V gene end was trimmed by 5 bases and the J gene end by 6 bases; junction bases not matched to a gene: 12. The germline gives CDR1 SQVTM, CDR2 ANQGSEA. CDR3 coding DNA: TGCAGCGTTCTCCGGGACAGGTCTCTCCCCGAGCAGTACTTC. Its translation: CSVLRDRSLPEQYF.

This clonotype was counted only a few times. The chain carries TRBV9 and TRBJ1-2, with D possibly being TRBD1 (5 bases). The CDR3 is 13 amino acids. Germline loops: CDR1 SGDLS, CDR2 YYNGEE. The ends were cut back, 0 bases at V and 2 bases at J, with 5 bases in the middle. The CDR3 reads CASSVGDNYGYTF. The CDR3 DNA is TGTGCCAGCAGCGTAGGGGACAACTATGGCTACACCTTC.

This clonotype has only a few counts. V usage is TRBV3-1 and J usage is TRBJ2-7; D is unresolved. The CDR3 consists of 15 residues. Trimming shortened V by 2 bases and J by 0 bases, and 11 bases separated the two germline ends. Germline CDR1 is LGHDT and CDR2 is YNNKEL (reference sequence). The CDR3 spells CASSQYGQDSYEQYF. The CDR3 coding sequence is TGTGCCAGCAGCCAATATGGTCAGGACTCCTACGAGCAGTACTTC.

The genes are TRBV29-1 and TRBJ1-5, with 9 bases matching TRBD1. V gave up 7 bases and J gave up 7 bases; unmatched junction bases: 2. Per the germline V gene, CDR1 is SQVTM and CDR2 is ANQGSEA. The CDR3 totals 11 residues. This chain's CDR3 is CSAGQGQPQHF. Written as DNA, the CDR3 is TGCAGCGCTGGACAGGGGCAGCCCCAGCATTTT.

This clonotype was detected once. The chain uses TRBV10-3 and TRBJ2-1, with 11 bases that match TRBD2. CDR1 and CDR2 (germline): ENHRY, SYGVKD. J was trimmed by 8 bases and V by 4 bases; bases with no gene match: 4. The CDR3 extends over 14 amino acids. For the CDR3, the DNA is TGTGCCATCAGTGTCCTAGCGGGGGGCTATGAGCAGTTCTTC. Its protein is CAISVLAGGYEQFF.